Listed below are T cell receptor beta chains from one sample, sequenced in a study of T cell responses to AZD1222 COVID-19 vaccine. Profiled with immunoSEQ multiplex PCR; TCRdb holds only in-frame clones, not every one. The sample shows roughly 120,000 clones, around 90% of them seen only once. Sequences were derived from peripheral blood, sampled on day 0 of AZD1222 vaccination. These receptors were obtained from an adult in good health. Both conserved end residues are part of each CDR3. A D gene is named only where the DNA matches it firmly. Not all rows give a size; the values are once, few, many and, for expanded clones, a class.

clone size	D gene	V gene	J gene	CDR3 DNA	CDR3 protein
-	-	TRBV5-4	TRBJ2-4	TGTGCCAGCAGCTTGGGGGAAATAGCCAAAAACATTCAGTACTTC	CASSLGEIAKNIQYF
-	-	TRBV10-3	TRBJ1-1	TGTGCCATCAGTGAGTTCTTAGGACAGCCAAACACTGAAGCTTTCTTT	CAISEFLGQPNTEAFF
-	-	TRBV6-5	TRBJ1-5	TGTGCCAGCGGGGGGGCACGGGGTCAGCCCCAGCATTTT	CASGGARGQPQHF
-	-	TRBV18	TRBJ2-1	TGTGCCAGCTCACCAGAGGGGGGGGCCTACAATGAGCAGTTCTTC	CASSPEGGAYNEQFF
few	TRBD2	TRBV11-2	TRBJ2-5	TGTGCCAGCAGCTTTAATAGCGGGGGGGGAGAGACCCAGTACTTC	CASSFNSGGGETQYF
-	-	TRBV11-2	TRBJ1-5	TGTGCCAGCAGCTTGGGGTATAGCAATCAGCCCCAGCATTTT	CASSLGYSNQPQHF
-	TRBD1	TRBV3-1/TRBV3-2	TRBJ1-1	TGTGCCAGCAGTGGACAGGGAAGGGAGGCTTTCTTT	CASSGQGREAFF
-	-	TRBV5-1	TRBJ2-7	TGCGCCAGCAGCTTGGAACAGACCCCTGGAAGCGAGCAGTACTTC	CASSLEQTPGSEQYF
-	-	TRBV2	TRBJ1-1	TGTGCCAGCAGTGAAGCAGGGGGTCCTGAAGCTTTCTTT	CASSEAGGPEAFF
-	-	TRBV19	TRBJ2-5	TGTGCCAGTAGTGCCCCAGGCCCCCTGGGGGAGACCCAGTACTTC	CASSAPGPLGETQYF
-	-	TRBV19	TRBJ1-2	TGTGCCAGTAGGATACCAGGGCCGGGTGGCTACACCTTC	CASRIPGPGGYTF
once	-	TRBV29-1	TRBJ1-6	TGCAGCGTTGCGGAGACAGGAGTTATGGGTTCACCCCTCCACTTT	CSVAETGVMGSPLHF
-	-	TRBV6-5	TRBJ2-6	TGTGCCAGCAGTCCTTCCCCGTGGAGGGCCAACGTCCTGACTTTC	CASSPSPWRANVLTF
-	-	TRBV15	TRBJ1-6	TGTGCCACCAGCAGAGATGGTGGGAGCGCTGTCCACTTT	CATSRDGGSAVHF
-	TRBD1	TRBV29-1	TRBJ2-3	TGCAGCGTTGACCTAATGGCTCCACAGGGGGCGGGAGATACGCAGTATTTT	CSVDLMAPQGAGDTQYF
-	TRBD1	TRBV6-6	TRBJ1-4	TGTGCCAGCAGTCGGACAGGGGGCTTAGCAACTAATGAAAAACTGTTTTTT	CASSRTGGLATNEKLFF
-	-	TRBV10-2	TRBJ1-2	TGCGCCAGCTCCCCGGGTCGGGGCTACGGCTACACCTTC	CASSPGRGYGYTF
-	-	TRBV7-9	TRBJ2-1	TGTGCCAGCAGCTTAGCGGGGGGAGGCGATGAGCAGTTCTTC	CASSLAGGGDEQFF
-	-	TRBV6-5	TRBJ1-5	TGTGCCAGCAGGCCCCTTACAGATAGCAATCAGCCCCAGCATTTT	CASRPLTDSNQPQHF
-	-	TRBV7-6	TRBJ2-1	TGTGCCAGCAGCTTAGAGGGGGGGCCTGGGAATGAGCAGTTCTTC	CASSLEGGPGNEQFF
-	TRBD1	TRBV4-1	TRBJ2-1	TGCGCCAGCAGCCAAGAAGGACAGGGGCTCTACAATGAGCAGTTCTTC	CASSQEGQGLYNEQFF
-	-	TRBV7-6	TRBJ1-5	TGTGCCAGCAGCCCACAGATTAGCAATCAGCCCCAGCATTTT	CASSPQISNQPQHF
-	-	TRBV5-4	TRBJ2-4	TGTGCCAGCAGCCCGGACTTAACTAAGCGGAGCATTCAGTACTTC	CASSPDLTKRSIQYF
-	TRBD1	TRBV12-3/TRBV12-4	TRBJ2-7	TGTGCCAGCAGGAAGTTACAGGGGTACGAGCAGTACTTC	CASRKLQGYEQYF
-	TRBD2	TRBV12-3/TRBV12-4	TRBJ2-5	TGTGCCAGCAGTTCACGGGGGGGCGAGACCCAGTACTTC	CASSSRGGETQYF
-	-	TRBV12-3/TRBV12-4	TRBJ1-4	TGTGCCAGCAGGCGACCGGATGAAAAACTGTTTTTT	CASRRPDEKLFF
-	-	TRBV9	TRBJ1-4	TGTGCCAGCAGCCCCCTAGGAGAGGGCGGGGAAAAACTGTTTTTT	CASSPLGEGGEKLFF
-	-	TRBV4-1	TRBJ1-1	TGCGCCAGCAGCCTAATTAGCGCCGGAGTGAACACTGAAGCTTTCTTT	CASSLISAGVNTEAFF
-	-	TRBV18	TRBJ1-1	TGTGCCAGCTCACCATCCGGGAATGAAGCTTTCTTT	CASSPSGNEAFF
-	-	TRBV28	TRBJ2-7	TGTGCCAGCAGTTTATTCTACGAGCAGTACTTC	CASSLFYEQYF
-	TRBD1	TRBV27	TRBJ1-1	TGTGCCAGCAGTTTATCCGGGACAGGGAACACTGAAGCTTTCTTT	CASSLSGTGNTEAFF
-	-	TRBV5-4	TRBJ2-7	TGTGCCAGCAGCCCGCAACAGGCTTCCTACGAGCAGTACTTC	CASSPQQASYEQYF
-	-	TRBV30	TRBJ2-2	TGTGCCTGGAGTCCACCGGGACCACTGTTTTTT	CAWSPPGPLFF
-	-	TRBV6-2/TRBV6-3	TRBJ2-7	TGTGCCAGCAGCACCACACTTTTTAGCAGGGAGCAGTACTTC	CASSTTLFSREQYF
-	TRBD1	TRBV18	TRBJ2-1	TGTGCCAGCTCACCGACAGGGGGCTCCTACAATGAGCAGTTCTTC	CASSPTGGSYNEQFF
-	-	TRBV5-4	TRBJ1-2	TGTGCCAGCAGCTTTTGGACAGAAGCCTATGGCTACACCTTC	CASSFWTEAYGYTF
-	-	TRBV10-2	TRBJ2-7	TGCGCCAGCGCGGACAACGCCTACGAGCAGTACTTC	CASADNAYEQYF
-	-	TRBV19	TRBJ1-5	TGTGCCAGTAGTGGTTCAGGGAATCAGCCCCAGCATTTT	CASSGSGNQPQHF
-	TRBD1	TRBV14	TRBJ2-2	TGTGCCAGCAGCCGGGCAGGGGGCGACTACACCGGGGAGCTGTTTTTT	CASSRAGGDYTGELFF
once	-	TRBV28	TRBJ1-5	TGTGCCAGCAGCTATCCAGGTGGGATAAGTCAGCCCCAGCATTTT	CASSYPGGISQPQHF
-	-	TRBV19	TRBJ1-2	TGTGCCAGTAGTATGGGACAAATTGGCTACACCTTC	CASSMGQIGYTF
-	-	TRBV7-9	TRBJ2-5	TGTGCCAGCAGCTTAGATCTTAGGGAAGAGACCCAGTACTTC	CASSLDLREETQYF
once	-	TRBV19	TRBJ2-7	TGTGCCAGTAGTATAGGAGGCACAAGTGAGCAGTACTTC	CASSIGGTSEQYF
-	-	TRBV9	TRBJ1-1	TGTGCCAGCAGCGTGGGTGGGGACATAAACACTGAAGCTTTCTTT	CASSVGGDINTEAFF
few	TRBD1	TRBV19	TRBJ1-3	TGTGCCAGTAGTATAGGTCAGGGGGCGAGTCGGCTGGCTGGAAACACCATATATTTT	CASSIGQGASRLAGNTIYF
-	-	TRBV6-2/TRBV6-3	TRBJ2-5	TGTGCCAGCAGTTACTCGATGAGCGGGTCCAGGACCCAGTACTTC	CASSYSMSGSRTQYF
-	-	TRBV29-1	TRBJ1-6	TGCAGCGTTGCTCCAGCCTCGGGTTCACCCCTCCACTTT	CSVAPASGSPLHF